These 19 T cell receptor beta chains were sequenced from one sample in a study of CD8+ T cells in alopecia areata. Sequencing relied on a cDNA template that was reverse transcribed from extracted RNA. Data came from immunoSEQ multiplex PCR; TCRdb stores just in-frame clones and leaves some out. The data show 150,000 or so clones, less than 70% seen once. Treatment specified: oral pan-JAK inhibitor, 5-10 mg twice daily. The sample here was CD4+ T cells sorted from blood, taken at week 4, from a patient treated with tofacitinib. Receptors originate from a human donor with alopecia areata.

The chain couples TRBV29-1 to TRBJ1-2; no firm D call. The CDR3 length is 9 residues. Trimming removed 2 bases from V and 7 bases from J, with 2 bases in between. Per the germline V gene, CDR1 is SQVTM and CDR2 is ANQGSEA. The CDR3 DNA reads TGCAGCGTTGAACCTGGCTACACCTTC. As protein: CSVEPGYTF.

The V gene is TRBV5-4, the J gene TRBJ2-7; 9 bases map to TRBD1. The germline CDR1 and CDR2 sequences are SGHNT and YYREEE (reference sequence). CDR3 length: 12 amino acids. The ends lost 7 bases at V and 5 bases at J; junction bases unmatched: 4. This chain's CDR3 is CASGQGIHEQYF. CDR3 coding DNA: TGTGCCAGCGGACAGGGGATACACGAGCAGTACTTC.

This clone was observed a few times. J is TRBJ2-3 and V is TRBV29-1; TRBD2 is a possible D gene (5 bases). Germline V gene data show CDR1 as SQVTM and CDR2 as ANQGSEA. Trimming left V 5 bases short and J 1 base short, with 13 bases between. The CDR3 is 14 amino acids. The CDR3, as DNA: TGCAGCGTTAAAACTTTCGGGGGCACAGATACGCAGTATTTT. It encodes CSVKTFGGTDTQYF.

This CDR3 is CASSLAGGEQYF. The CDR3 nucleotides are TGTGCCAGCAGCTTAGCCGGCGGTGAGCAGTACTTC. The V and J genes are TRBV7-2 and TRBJ2-7, with D unclear. Germline assignment: CDR1 SGHTA and CDR2 FQGNSA. With 0 bases removed from V and 7 bases from J, the gap between germline ends came to 7 bases. The CDR3 loop spans 12 amino acids. Full variable domain (remainder filled in from reference TRBV7-2 and TRBJ2-7): GAGVSQSPSNKVTEKGKDVELRCDPISGHTALYWYRQSLGQGLEFLIYFQGNSAPDKSGLPSDRFSAERTGGSVSTLTIQRTQQEDSAVYLCASSLAGGEQYFGPGTRLTVT.

V is TRBV30 and J is TRBJ1-1, with D hard to call. The CDR3 covers 13 residues. Between the trimmed V and J ends, which lost 4 bases and 0 bases, there was a span of 9 bases. Germline V gives CDR1 GTSNPN, CDR2 SVGIG (reference sequence). CDR3 amino acids: CAWTSSLNTEAFF. The CDR3 DNA sequence: TGTGCCTGGACGTCCTCACTGAACACTGAAGCTTTCTTT.

J is TRBJ2-6 and V is TRBV15; D ambiguous. The ends were cut back, 6 bases at V and 0 bases at J, with 12 bases in the middle. Germline V lookup: CDR1 LNHNV, CDR2 YYDKDF (reference sequence). The CDR3 totals 16 residues. This CDR3 is CATRDYTASGANVLTF. DNA of the CDR3: TGTGCCACCAGGGATTATACGGCCTCTGGGGCCAACGTCCTGACTTTC.

The chain carries TRBV30 and TRBJ1-1; no reliable D call. The length of the CDR3 is 13 residues. Per germline, CDR1 GTSNPN and CDR2 SVGIG (reference sequence). The ends were cut back, 0 bases at V and 6 bases at J, with 11 bases in the middle. CDR3 in amino acids: CAWSVLGIAEAFF. The CDR3 DNA sequence: TGTGCCTGGAGTGTACTGGGGATCGCTGAAGCTTTCTTT. Combining the CDR3 with reference TRBV30 and TRBJ1-1 gives the whole variable domain SQTIHQWPATLVQPVGSPLSLECTVEGTSNPNLYWYRQAAGRGLQLLFYSVGIGQISSEVPQNLSASRPQDRQFILSSKKLLLSDSGFYLCAWSVLGIAEAFFGQGTRLTVV.

The chain joins TRBV7-9 to TRBJ2-7; TRBD1 matches at 7 bases. V trimming: 5 bases; J trimming: 2 bases; junction bases outside the gene matches: 6. This CDR3 comprises 14 residues. Germline CDR1 is SEHNR and CDR2 is FQNEAQ (reference sequence). CDR3 DNA sequence: TGTGCCAGCAGCCACGACAGGGAGCCCTACGAGCAGTACTTC. Translated, it gives CASSHDREPYEQYF.

This rearrangement joins TRBV2 to TRBJ1-4; D is unclear. The CDR3 consists of 13 residues. Looked up from germline, CDR1 is SNHLY and CDR2 is FYNNEI. Trimming stripped 7 bases from V and 8 bases from J, with 14 bases between. The CDR3 spells CASTAQAGEKLFF. DNA for the CDR3: TGTGCCAGCACCGCTCAGGCCGGGGAAAAACTGTTTTTT.

This clone was seen a handful of times. The rearrangement uses TRBV6-5 and TRBJ1-6, with a weak D call TRBD1 (6 bases). Germline loops: CDR1 MNHEY, CDR2 SVGAGI. This CDR3 spans 14 amino acids. V gave up 6 bases and J gave up 6 bases, with 12 bases separating them. CDR3 in amino acids: CASRSGHTNSPLHF. The CDR3 nucleotides are TGTGCCAGCAGATCGGGACACACTAATTCACCCCTCCACTTT.

The rearrangement joins TRBV5-1 to TRBJ2-2, with D unclear. Looked up from germline, CDR1 is SGHRS and CDR2 is YFSETQ. CDR3 length: 15 residues. The ends were cut back, 0 bases at V and 0 bases at J, with 6 bases in the middle. The CDR3 loop is CASSLDDPNTGELFF. In DNA form, the CDR3 reads TGCGCCAGCAGCTTGGACGACCCGAACACCGGGGAGCTGTTTTTT. The full variable domain, in which reference TRBV5-1 and TRBJ2-2 provide the parts outside the CDR3, is KAGVTQTPRYLIKTRGQQVTLSCSPISGHRSVSWYQQTPGQGLQFLFEYFSETQRNKGNFPGRFSGRQFSNSRSEMNVSTLELGDSALYLCASSLDDPNTGELFFGEGSRLTVL.

This clone was seen more than once but under ten times. The V call is TRBV7-2, the J call TRBJ2-6; tentatively, D is TRBD1 (5 bases). The CDR3 extends over 16 amino acids. V was shortened by 4 bases and J by 4 bases, with 14 bases between the two germline ends. Germline CDR1 SGHTA, CDR2 FQGNSA. The CDR3 here is CASSWVPGHGANVLTF. The DNA for the CDR3 is TGTGCCAGCAGCTGGGTTCCAGGGCACGGGGCCAACGTCCTGACTTTC.

The gene calls are TRBV6-6 and TRBJ2-1; D is ambiguous. The CDR3 is 15 residues long. Germline V gives CDR1 MNHNY, CDR2 SVGAGI (reference sequence). Trimming shortened V by 2 bases and J by 1 base, and 9 bases separated the two germline ends. CDR3 DNA: TGTGCCAGCAGTTACGCGTCAGGATCCTACAATGAGCAGTTCTTC. Encoded protein: CASSYASGSYNEQFF.

The rearrangement joins TRBV18 to TRBJ1-5, with 8 bases matching TRBD1. The V gene's germline CDR1 is KGHSH and CDR2 LQKENI. CDR3 length: 16 residues. Trimming cost V 6 bases and J 1 base; bases outside gene matches: 8. CDR3 nucleotide sequence: TGTGCCAGCTCCCCTGGGGACAGGATCAGCAATCAGCCCCAGCATTTT. Its translation: CASSPGDRISNQPQHF. The full variable domain, with the rest looked up from reference TRBV18 and TRBJ1-5, is NAGVMQNPRHLVRRRGQEARLRCSPMKGHSHVYWYRQLPEEGLKFMVYLQKENIIDESGMPKERFSAEFPKEGPSILRIQQVVRGDSAAYFCASSPGDRISNQPQHFGDGTRLSIL.

The chain couples TRBV5-1 to TRBJ2-3; 8 bases fit TRBD2. The CDR3 covers 16 residues. V was pared by 4 bases and J by 5 bases, with 12 bases of the junction left unmatched. Germline CDR1 and CDR2: SGHRS and YFSETQ. CDR3 region: CASSTFPGGPQDTQYF. For the CDR3, the DNA is TGCGCCAGCAGCACCTTCCCGGGGGGGCCGCAAGATACGCAGTATTTT.

This clone was seen only a few times. In DNA form, the CDR3 reads TGTGCCTGGAGTGTCACCCTCTCTGGAAACACCATATATTTT. Its translation: CAWSVTLSGNTIYF. This rearrangement joins TRBV30 to TRBJ1-3; D call uncertain. The CDR3 length is 14 residues. CDR1 and CDR2 (germline): GTSNPN, SVGIG (reference sequence). Trimming shortened V by 0 bases and J by 0 bases, and 6 bases separated the two germline ends.

This clone came up a few times. The chain carries TRBV5-4 and TRBJ1-5; 9 positions agree with TRBD1. Losses at the gene ends were 4 bases for V and 1 base for J; bases not matched to a gene: 3. The CDR3 consists of 15 residues. Germline CDR1 reads SGHNT; CDR2 reads YYREEE (reference sequence). The CDR3 reads CASSPGTGSNQPQHF. The CDR3 DNA reads as TGTGCCAGCAGCCCCGGGACAGGGAGCAATCAGCCCCAGCATTTT.

The gene calls are TRBV7-6 and TRBJ1-5; D not certain. V was trimmed by 0 bases and J by 6 bases, leaving 9 bases between them. This CDR3 is 14 amino acids long. CDR1 and CDR2 from the germline V gene are SGHVS and FNYEAQ. CDR3 residues: CASSLAARGQPQHF. The CDR3 coding sequence is TGTGCCAGCAGCTTAGCGGCTCGGGGTCAGCCCCAGCATTTT.

J is TRBJ1-1 and V is TRBV7-2; 9 nucleotides agree with TRBD1. The CDR3 consists of 13 residues. V lost 5 bases to trimming and J lost 6 bases; unmatched junction nucleotides: 4. Germline CDR1 SGHTA, CDR2 FQGNSA. CDR3 sequence: CASSLRDRAEAFF. CDR3 nucleotides: TGTGCCAGCAGCCTCCGGGACAGGGCTGAAGCTTTCTTT.